This T cell receptor beta chain was documented in a study of T cells after yellow fever vaccination. TCRdb called the 5' RACE reads again in MiXCR, with one record for every CDR3 protein. Here the sample spans about 69,000 distinct CDR3 sequences, approximately 5% being singletons. This CDR3 comprises 15 residues. In germline, CDR1 is SGHRS, CDR2 YFSETQ. V shed 3 bases and J shed 5 bases, with 17 bases lying between them. This clonotype was seen ten or more times. The origin of this receptor is a young man who received the YFV17D yellow fever vaccine. The chain has TRBV5-1 and TRBJ1-1, with D possibly being TRBD1 (5 bases). The source was CD4+ T cells sorted from PBMCs, collected approximately 16 days after the first yellow fever vaccination. For the CDR3, the DNA is TGCGCCAGCAGCTCCCTTAACCCAGGGAAAACTGAAGCTTTCTTT. Protein sequence: CASSSLNPGKTEAFF.